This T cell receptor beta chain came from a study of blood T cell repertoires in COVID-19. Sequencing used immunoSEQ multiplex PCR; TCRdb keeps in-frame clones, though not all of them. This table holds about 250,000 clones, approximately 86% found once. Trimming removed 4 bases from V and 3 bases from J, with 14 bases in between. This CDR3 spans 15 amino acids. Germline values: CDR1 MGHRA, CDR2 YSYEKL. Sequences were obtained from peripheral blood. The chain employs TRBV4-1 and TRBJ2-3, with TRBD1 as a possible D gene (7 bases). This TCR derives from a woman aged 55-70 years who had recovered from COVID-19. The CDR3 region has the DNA TGCGCCAGCAGCCGGGACCCAGGGGGGACAGATACGCAGTATTTT. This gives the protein CASSRDPGGTDTQYF.